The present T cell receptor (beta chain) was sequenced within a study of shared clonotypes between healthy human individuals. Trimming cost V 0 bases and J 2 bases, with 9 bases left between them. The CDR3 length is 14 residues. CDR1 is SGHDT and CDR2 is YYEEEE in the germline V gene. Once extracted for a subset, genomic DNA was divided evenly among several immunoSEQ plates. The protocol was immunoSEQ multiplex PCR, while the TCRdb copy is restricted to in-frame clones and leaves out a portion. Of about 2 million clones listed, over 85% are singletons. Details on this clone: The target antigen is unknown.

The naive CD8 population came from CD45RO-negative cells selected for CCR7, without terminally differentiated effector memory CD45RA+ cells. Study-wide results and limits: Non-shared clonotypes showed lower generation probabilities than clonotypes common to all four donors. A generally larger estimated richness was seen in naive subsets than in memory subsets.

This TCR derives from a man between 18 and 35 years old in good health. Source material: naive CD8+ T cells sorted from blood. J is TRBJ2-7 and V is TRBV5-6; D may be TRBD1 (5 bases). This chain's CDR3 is CASSLETATYEQYF. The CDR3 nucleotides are TGTGCCAGCAGCTTGGAGACAGCCACCTACGAGCAGTACTTC.